The rows below give T cell receptor beta chains drawn from one sample of a study of blood T cell repertoires in COVID-19. Assay: immunoSEQ multiplex PCR; the TCRdb copy retains only in-frame clones and omits some. This sample yields around 130,000 clones, of which under 85% are seen a single time; 1.6% belongs to the top ten. Source material: PBMCs or T cells enriched from blood (not recorded which). The receptors stem from a woman aged 18-29 years who had been exposed to COVID-19. Both conserved end residues are part of each CDR3. D genes are given only for firm matches. Expanded clones are given a class, and other clones once, few, many or no size at all.

size	V	J	D	length	DNA	CDR3
-	TRBV5-1	TRBJ2-1	-	16	TGCGCCAGCAGCTCGGACTCGTTGAGGGTCAACAATGAGCAGTTCTTC	CASSSDSLRVNNEQFF
-	TRBV11-3	TRBJ2-3	-	15	TGTGCCAGCAGCTTAGATAGCCGAGCGGCAGATACGCAGTATTTT	CASSLDSRAADTQYF
-	TRBV28	TRBJ2-7	-	12	TGTGCCAGCAGGTCGACTAAGCACGAGCAGTACTTC	CASRSTKHEQYF
-	TRBV6-7	TRBJ2-7	TRBD2	19	TGTGCCAGCACGTCGGACGCTGAGACTAGCGGGAGGGCCCTCTACGAGCAGTACTTC	CASTSDAETSGRALYEQYF
-	TRBV5-1	TRBJ1-1	-	14	TGCGCCAGCAGCTTGTGGTCAGGAAACACTGAAGCTTTCTTT	CASSLWSGNTEAFF
-	TRBV7-8	TRBJ2-7	-	14	TGTGCCAGCAGCCCCCCCGGGTCGGGGAACGAGCAGTACTTC	CASSPPGSGNEQYF
-	TRBV11-2	TRBJ2-7	TRBD2	15	TGTGCCAGCAGCTTAGCTGGGGGAGGGGCCTACGAGCAGTACTTC	CASSLAGGGAYEQYF
-	TRBV6-5	TRBJ2-7	TRBD1	16	TGTGCCAGCAGTTATTCGTACGGACAGGGGCGCTACGAGCAGTACTTC	CASSYSYGQGRYEQYF
-	TRBV7-6	TRBJ1-1	-	15	TGTGCCAGCAGCTTAGCGTACGGGATCGGCACTGAAGCTTTCTTT	CASSLAYGIGTEAFF
-	TRBV27	TRBJ1-4	-	15	TGTGCCAGCAGTTTAGGTGGGACACTAGGAGAAAAACTGTTTTTT	CASSLGGTLGEKLFF
once	TRBV14	TRBJ2-2	-	18	TGTGCCAGCAGCCAAGATACAGGGCCCTTCGCGAACACCGGGGAGCTGTTTTTT	CASSQDTGPFANTGELFF
-	TRBV7-8	TRBJ2-1	TRBD2	15	TGTGCCAGCAGCCGAGCGGGAGGCGCTTACAATGAGCAGTTCTTC	CASSRAGGAYNEQFF
-	TRBV7-9	TRBJ1-2	-	16	TGTGCCAGCAGCTCCCCAACCCCGGCCAGCGGTTATGGCTACACCTTC	CASSSPTPASGYGYTF
-	TRBV5-1	TRBJ1-5	-	13	TGCGCCAGCAGCCCTGAGGGCAATCAGCCCCAGCATTTT	CASSPEGNQPQHF
once	TRBV7-9	TRBJ2-5	TRBD2	18	TGTGCCAGCACCCCGGGACTAGCGGGAGGGGACTACCAAGAGACCCAGTACTTC	CASTPGLAGGDYQETQYF
-	TRBV27	TRBJ1-5	-	17	TGTGCCAGCAGTTTTAACGGTTATGCGGGGGGCAATCAGCCCCAGCATTTT	CASSFNGYAGGNQPQHF
few	TRBV28	TRBJ2-5	TRBD1	14	TGTGCCAGCAGTTTCCAGGGGGCATCAGAGACCCAGTACTTC	CASSFQGASETQYF
-	TRBV6-2/TRBV6-3	TRBJ2-7	TRBD1	15	TGTGCCAGCAGTTACTCCGGGACAGGGGGCTACGAGCAGTACTTC	CASSYSGTGGYEQYF
-	TRBV2	TRBJ2-7	-	11	TGTGCCAGCAGTGAGGGCGAGAAGCAGTACTTC	CASSEGEKQYF
-	TRBV7-9	TRBJ1-6	-	18	TGTGCCAGCAGCTCGTTCCGACGCGGGAGGTCCTATAATTCACCCCTCCACTTT	CASSSFRRGRSYNSPLHF
-	TRBV5-1	TRBJ1-2	-	14	TGCGCCAGCAGCTTGGATCCCGTTAACTATGGCTACACCTTC	CASSLDPVNYGYTF
-	TRBV5-4	TRBJ2-2	-	16	TGTGCCAGCAGCTCTGGAGTGTCGAGCTTGGGCGGGGAGCTGTTTTTT	CASSSGVSSLGGELFF
-	TRBV12-3/TRBV12-4	TRBJ1-5	-	13	TGTGCCAGCAGTTTAATAGAGGGACAGCCCCAGCATTTT	CASSLIEGQPQHF
-	TRBV4-1	TRBJ2-1	TRBD2	15	TGCGCCAGCAGCCATTGGACTAGCGGGGGTAATGAGCAGTTCTTC	CASSHWTSGGNEQFF
-	TRBV24-1	TRBJ2-7	TRBD1	14	TGTGCCACCAGTGACCAGGGACAGGCCTACGAGCAGTACTTC	CATSDQGQAYEQYF
-	TRBV14	TRBJ2-5	-	15	TGTGCCAGCAGCCTGCATGGGAGGAGCCAAGAGACCCAGTACTTC	CASSLHGRSQETQYF
-	TRBV7-2	TRBJ2-3	TRBD1	16	TGTGCCAGCAGCCTTCTTTTCGACAGGGCCACAGATACGCAGTATTTT	CASSLLFDRATDTQYF
-	TRBV11-3	TRBJ2-3	TRBD2	14	TGTGCCAGCAGCATAGCGGGAGACAGACATACGCAGTATTTT	CASSIAGDRHTQYF
once	TRBV7-6	TRBJ2-1	-	15	TGTGCCAGCAGCTTACTGGCGGTAGATTACAATGAGCAGTTCTTC	CASSLLAVDYNEQFF
once	TRBV30	TRBJ1-3	-	14	TGTGCCTGGAGGAAGGGCAGGGAGGTAGACACCATATATTTT	CAWRKGREVDTIYF
-	TRBV9	TRBJ1-6	-	15	TGTGCCAGCAGCTCCGGGGGGCAGACCAATTCACCCCTCCACTTT	CASSSGGQTNSPLHF
-	TRBV7-6	TRBJ2-5	TRBD2	15	TGTGCCAGCAGCTTTAGTCTAGCGGGACAAGAGACCCAGTACTTC	CASSFSLAGQETQYF
-	TRBV7-2	TRBJ1-3	TRBD1	16	TGTGCCAGCAGCGTATCACAGGGGGCACTTGGAAACACCATATATTTT	CASSVSQGALGNTIYF
-	TRBV28	TRBJ2-5	-	11	TGTGCCAGCAGTCTTCAAGAGACCCAGTACTTC	CASSLQETQYF
-	TRBV13	TRBJ1-2	TRBD1	15	TGTGCCAGCAGCTCTGAGGACAGGTTAAACTATGGCTACACCTTC	CASSSEDRLNYGYTF
-	TRBV28	TRBJ2-2	TRBD1	16	TGTGCCAGCTACACCCGGGACAGGGGGAACACCGGGGAGCTGTTTTTT	CASYTRDRGNTGELFF
once	TRBV6-6	TRBJ1-1	-	16	TGTGCCAGCAGTTACTCCCAGGGGTTACGGGACACTGAAGCTTTCTTT	CASSYSQGLRDTEAFF
once	TRBV7-8	TRBJ2-7	TRBD1	14	TGTGCCAGCAGCCCCGGGACAGGAGTCTACGAGCAGTACTTC	CASSPGTGVYEQYF
few	TRBV4-1	TRBJ2-7	TRBD2	15	TGCGCCAGCAGTCCCAGGGCTAGCGGCTCCTACGAGCAGTACTTC	CASSPRASGSYEQYF
-	TRBV6-4	TRBJ1-2	TRBD1	15	TGTGCCAGCAGTGACTCTACAGGGGGCGGCTATGGCTACACCTTC	CASSDSTGGGYGYTF
-	TRBV5-4	TRBJ1-1	-	12	TGTGCCACAACGGTCCCCGGCACTGAAGCTTTCTTT	CATTVPGTEAFF
-	TRBV5-6	TRBJ2-7	-	14	TGTGCCAGCAGCCCCGGGGTGTTCAGCCACGAGCAGTACTTC	CASSPGVFSHEQYF
-	TRBV28	TRBJ2-2	-	12	TGTGCCAGCAGTTTAGATCGGGGGGAGCTGTTTTTT	CASSLDRGELFF
-	TRBV29-1	TRBJ2-3	-	13	TGCAGCGTTGATTCAGTCAGCACAGATACGCAGTATTTT	CSVDSVSTDTQYF
-	TRBV15	TRBJ1-2	-	16	TGTGCCACCAGCACCTCGGGACTCTGGAGGAACTATGGCTACACCTTC	CATSTSGLWRNYGYTF
-	TRBV3-1/TRBV3-2	TRBJ2-3	-	16	TGTGCCAGTACACGAGGGTTGGACGCTAGCACAGATACGCAGTATTTT	CASTRGLDASTDTQYF
-	TRBV5-1	TRBJ1-2	TRBD1	13	TGCGCCAGCAGCCCGGACAGGGGGTTTGGCTACACCTTC	CASSPDRGFGYTF
many	TRBV19	TRBJ2-7	TRBD1	14	TGTGCCAGTAATCCGACAGGGAGCTCCTACGAGCAGTACTTC	CASNPTGSSYEQYF
-	TRBV28	TRBJ1-2	TRBD1	16	TGTGCCAGCAGTTTCTCTGGACAGGGGATCTCGGGGGGCTACACCTTC	CASSFSGQGISGGYTF
-	TRBV30	TRBJ1-6	-	15	TGTGCCTGGAGTAGAGGGGGAATCGTACGGTCACCCCTCCACTTT	CAWSRGGIVRSPLHF
-	TRBV3-1/TRBV3-2	TRBJ1-1	-	13	TGTGCCAGCAGCCAAGACAGGGGCACTGAAGCTTTCTTT	CASSQDRGTEAFF
once	TRBV7-3	TRBJ2-3	TRBD1	14	TGTGCCAGCAGCTTGGGACAGGGAACAGATACGCAGTATTTT	CASSLGQGTDTQYF
-	TRBV28	TRBJ1-3	-	15	TGTGCCAGCAGCCGAACTGCGAACTCTGGAAACACCATATATTTT	CASSRTANSGNTIYF
-	TRBV7-2	TRBJ2-3	-	15	TGTGCCAGCAGCCTCTTAGCGGCACGCACAGATACGCAGTATTTT	CASSLLAARTDTQYF